This T cell receptor beta chain came from a study of cytomegalovirus exposure and HLA in healthy donors. Study-wide context: An early release of data contained 80 million to 85 million unique TCRs, which came from HLA-typed donors.

When sampled, the donors appeared nominally healthy, though they likely had unrecorded immune exposures. This CDR3 is built from 17 residues. The V and J ends lost 4 bases and 0 bases, in that order; junction bases with no gene match: 7. Germline V lookup: CDR1 SGHRS, CDR2 YFSETQ. Both 60 Vbeta primers and 13 Jbeta primers went into the PCR. Using immunoSEQ multiplex PCR, the repertoire was profiled, and TCRdb retains in-frame clones only, with some absent. The sample records about 160,000 clones, 80% to 90% being singletons. General observations from the study: Later analysis revealed greater clonal expansion in HLA-associated TCR beta chains than in equally common others. Highest at DRB1 and lowest at HLA-C, TCR association rates differed among HLA loci in a later analysis.

A word on this clone: Antigen unknown.

Sequencing was done on a sample of PBMCs. The receptor comes from a young man in good health and CMV-seronegative. This sequence joins TRBV5-1 and TRBJ1-5; 10 bases are shared with TRBD1. The CDR3 nucleotides read TGCGCCAGCAGCCTAGGGACAGGGGATTATAGCAATCAGCCCCAGCATTTT. It specifies CASSLGTGDYSNQPQHF.